Shown below are 17 T cell receptor beta chains from a single sample sequenced in a study of shared clonotypes between healthy human individuals. Only in-frame clones appear in the TCRdb table, and some are missing; sequencing was by immunoSEQ multiplex PCR. The sample includes roughly 2 million clones, approximately 94% of them seen just once. The sample consisted of naive CD4+ T cells sorted from blood. Documented subset: CD45RA+ positively selected. The receptors here all came from a young man in good health.

This chain's CDR3 is CASRMNEAFF. The CDR3 DNA is TGTGCCAGCAGGATGAATGAAGCTTTCTTT. This rearrangement joins TRBV28 to TRBJ1-1; the D is unclear. Germline lookup yields CDR1 MDHEN and CDR2 SYDVKM. V shed 6 bases and J shed 7 bases, with 6 bases lying between them. The CDR3 extends over 10 amino acids. Full variable domain (outside the CDR3, taken from reference TRBV28 and TRBJ1-1): DVKVTQSSRYLVKRTGEKVFLECVQDMDHENMFWYRQDPGLGLRLIYFSYDVKMKEKGDIPEGYSVSREKKERFSLILESASTNQTSMYLCASRMNEAFFGQGTRLTVV.

The V gene is TRBV9, the J gene TRBJ2-7, with 9 positions matching TRBD1. The trim removed 2 bases at V and 2 bases at J, leaving 5 bases unmatched. CDR1 is SGDLS, CDR2 YYNGEE, per germline. This CDR3 is built from 15 residues. Here the CDR3 DNA reads TGTGCCAGCAGCGTGGGACAGGGTGCCACCTACGAGCAGTACTTC. It encodes CASSVGQGATYEQYF.

The chain links TRBV7-9 to TRBJ2-1; D is uncertain. Germline lookup yields CDR1 SEHNR and CDR2 FQNEAQ (reference sequence). Deletions cut 1 base from V and 6 bases from J, with 4 bases between. The CDR3 is 12 residues long. The CDR3 nucleotides read TGTGCCAGCAGCTTAGTAATCAATGAGCAGTTCTTC. Residues: CASSLVINEQFF.

This chain joins TRBV5-8 and TRBJ1-2; 8 bases agree with TRBD1. The CDR3 consists of 14 residues. The V and J ends lost 10 bases and 4 bases, in that order; junction bases with no gene match: 12. Germline V gene data show CDR1 as SGHTS and CDR2 as YDEGEE. As DNA, the CDR3 is TGTGCCTCCGAAGGGGCAGGGGGCGGCTATGGCTACACCTTC. Protein sequence: CASEGAGGGYGYTF.

In the case of this clone: Different DNA sequences within this sample yield the same CDR3. The chain carries TRBV7-2 and TRBJ2-7; 8 nucleotides agree with TRBD1. V shed 1 base and J 4 bases; nucleotides not matched to a gene: 9. Germline V CDR1 and CDR2: SGHTA, FQGNSA. The CDR3 covers 16 residues. CDR3 nucleotide sequence: TGTGCCAGCAGCTTAGGACCCGGGACAGGATCTTACGAGCAGTACTTC. The encoded protein is CASSLGPGTGSYEQYF.

This chain links TRBV11-2 with TRBJ2-2; D call uncertain. From germline, CDR1 is SGHAT and CDR2 FQNNGV. Trimming cost V 5 bases and J 5 bases, with 6 bases left between them. CDR3 size: 12 residues. The CDR3 DNA reads as TGTGCCAGCAGCGTCCAAACCGGGGAGCTGTTTTTT. As protein: CASSVQTGELFF.

This sequence joins TRBV10-3 and TRBJ2-1; TRBD2 is a possible D gene (7 bases). V lost 7 bases and J 5 bases, leaving 12 bases between the germline ends. The length of the CDR3 is 13 residues. CDR1 is ENHRY and CDR2 is SYGVKD in the germline V gene. CDR3 sequence: CAITAGANNEQFF. The CDR3 DNA is TGTGCCATCACGGCGGGGGCCAACAATGAGCAGTTCTTC.

The V and J genes are TRBV27 and TRBJ2-7; TRBD2 aligns across 13 bases. Looked up from germline, CDR1 is MNHEY and CDR2 is SMNVEV (reference sequence). CDR3 size: 15 residues. J was trimmed by 6 bases and V by 3 bases; bases with no gene match: 5. The CDR3, as DNA: TGTGCCAGCAGTTTGGAGCGACTAGCGGGAGGCGAGCAGTACTTC. It is translated as CASSLERLAGGEQYF.

The V gene is TRBV6-5, the J gene TRBJ1-1; D gene unclear. Germline values: CDR1 MNHEY, CDR2 SVGAGI. The CDR3 has 15 residues. Trimming took 6 bases from V and 4 from J, leaving 18 bases between them. The CDR3 bases are TGTGCCAGCAGCCACCCGACGGGAGTGGGCACTGAAGCTTTCTTT. As protein: CASSHPTGVGTEAFF.

This sequence joins TRBV5-1 and TRBJ2-3, with 9 bases that match TRBD1. The CDR3 covers 18 residues. CDR1 is SGHRS and CDR2 is YFSETQ in the germline V gene. Unmatched junction bases numbered 11, after V lost 2 bases and J lost 1 base. In nucleotides, the CDR3 is TGCGCCAGCAGCTTCGGACAGGGGTCGACCGTGGGCACAGATACGCAGTATTTT. Translating gives CASSFGQGSTVGTDTQYF.

This clone came up a few times. The chain combines TRBV6-4 with TRBJ1-6, with TRBD1 identical over 8 bases. Looked up from germline, CDR1 is MRHNA and CDR2 is SNTAGT. The V and J ends lost 4 bases and 10 bases, in that order; junction bases with no gene match: 6. This CDR3 is built from 14 residues. CDR3: CASSAGQGGSPLHF. CDR3 coding DNA: TGTGCCAGCAGTGCCGGACAGGGTGGATCACCCCTCCACTTT.

The J gene is TRBJ2-5, the V gene TRBV7-9; 7 nucleotides match TRBD1. V shed 4 bases, J shed 4 bases, and the junction held 9 bases outside the gene matches. This CDR3 is 15 amino acids long. Germline V gives CDR1 SEHNR, CDR2 FQNEAQ (reference sequence). CDR3 residues: CASSSRQGVRETQYF. The CDR3 nucleotides read TGTGCCAGCAGCTCGAGACAGGGTGTGAGAGAGACCCAGTACTTC.

Concerning this clone: Other DNA sequences in this sample translate to the same CDR3. V usage is TRBV18 and J usage is TRBJ1-1; D ambiguous. Germline V CDR1 and CDR2: KGHSH, LQKENI. Trimming left V 2 bases short and J 3 bases short, with 7 bases between. The CDR3 is 13 amino acids. The CDR3 DNA reads as TGTGCCAGCTCACCAACTGGGTACACTGAAGCTTTCTTT. It encodes CASSPTGYTEAFF.

This clone showed up just once. V and J are TRBV4-1 and TRBJ1-2; D is undetermined. Germline loops: CDR1 MGHRA, CDR2 YSYEKL. There are 14 residues in the CDR3. The germline V and J ends were trimmed by 2 bases and 0 bases, with 7 bases remaining between them. CDR3 bases: TGCGCCAGCAGCCAATTTGATACTAACTATGGCTACACCTTC. Translating gives CASSQFDTNYGYTF.

This clone was detected only a few times. The J gene is TRBJ2-5, the V gene TRBV10-3; TRBD2 is a possible D gene (7 bases). This CDR3 has 12 residues. V was pared by 7 bases and J by 5 bases, with 11 bases between. Germline-derived CDR1 and CDR2 are ENHRY and SYGVKD. Here the CDR3 reads CAIKGGGETQYF. The CDR3 nucleotides are TGTGCCATCAAAGGGGGAGGGGAGACCCAGTACTTC.

The chain recombines TRBV30 with TRBJ2-6; no reliable D call. Trimming stripped 1 base from V and 5 bases from J, with 6 bases between. The CDR3 contains 13 residues. Per germline, CDR1 GTSNPN and CDR2 SVGIG (reference sequence). CDR3 residues: CAWSDRWANVLTF. DNA of the CDR3: TGTGCCTGGAGTGACCGTTGGGCCAACGTCCTGACTTTC.

The V call is TRBV7-9, the J call TRBJ2-2; D is possibly TRBD1 (5 bases). This CDR3 spans 13 amino acids. CDR1 is SEHNR and CDR2 is FQNEAQ in the germline V gene (reference sequence). V was shortened by 4 bases and J by 6 bases, with 9 bases between the two germline ends. The CDR3 region is CASSSTGSGELFF. CDR3 coding DNA: TGTGCCAGCAGCTCCACAGGATCCGGGGAGCTGTTTTTT.